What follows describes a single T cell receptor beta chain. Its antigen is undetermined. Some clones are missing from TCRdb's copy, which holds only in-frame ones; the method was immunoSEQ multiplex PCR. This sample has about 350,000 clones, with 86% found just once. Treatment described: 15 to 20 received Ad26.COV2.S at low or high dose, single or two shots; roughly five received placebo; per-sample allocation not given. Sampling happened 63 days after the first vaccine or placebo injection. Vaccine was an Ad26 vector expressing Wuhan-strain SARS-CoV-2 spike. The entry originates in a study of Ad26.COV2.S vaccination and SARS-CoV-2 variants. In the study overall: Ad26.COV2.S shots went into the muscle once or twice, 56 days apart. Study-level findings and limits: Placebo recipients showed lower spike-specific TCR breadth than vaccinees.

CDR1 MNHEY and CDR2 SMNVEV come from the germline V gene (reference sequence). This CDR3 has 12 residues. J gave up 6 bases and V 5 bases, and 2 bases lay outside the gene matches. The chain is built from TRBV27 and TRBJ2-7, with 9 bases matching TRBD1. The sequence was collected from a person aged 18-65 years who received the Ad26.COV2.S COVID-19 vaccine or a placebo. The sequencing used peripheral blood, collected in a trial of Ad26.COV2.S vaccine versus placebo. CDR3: CASSGTGSEQYF. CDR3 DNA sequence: TGTGCCAGCAGTGGGACAGGGAGCGAGCAGTACTTC.